Listed below are T cell receptor beta chains from one sample, sequenced in a study of blood T cell repertoires in COVID-19. Produced via immunoSEQ multiplex PCR; TCRdb's table is partial and in-frame only. The sample records fewer than 200,000 clones, around 76% being singletons. The sequenced sample was peripheral blood. All receptors derive from a woman in her 70s with acute or convalescent COVID-19. The CDR3 runs from the conserved cysteine through the conserved F or W. The D gene is left open where the match is weak. A clone size is listed for some rows: how often the clone was seen (once, few, many), or a class if it is expanded.

>TRBD2|TRBV9|TRBJ2-1|NA
TGTGCCAGCAGACACGGACTAGCGGAGGGGGATGAGCAGTTCTTC
CASRHGLAEGDEQFF
>TRBD1|TRBV30|TRBJ1-6|once
TGTGCCTGGAGTCTCCGGGACAGGGGAACTTCACCCCTCCACTTT
CAWSLRDRGTSPLHF
>TRBD2|TRBV7-2|TRBJ2-3|NA
TGTGCCAGCAGCTCAAACCCAGGACTAGCGGGGGCCAACACAGATACGCAGTATTTT
CASSSNPGLAGANTDTQYF
>TRBD1|TRBV10-1|TRBJ1-6|NA
TGCGCCAGCAGCGGGACAGGGAGGTCACCCCTCCACTTT
CASSGTGRSPLHF
>NA|TRBV5-1|TRBJ2-3|NA
TGCGCCAGCAGCTTCCAGGCTACGCAGTATTTT
CASSFQATQYF
>TRBD2|TRBV2|TRBJ2-7|NA
TGTGCCAGCATTGAGGCGGGGGACTCCTACGAGCAGTACTTC
CASIEAGDSYEQYF
>NA|TRBV20-1|TRBJ2-1|NA
TGCAGTGCTAGACCATACAATGAGCAGTTCTTC
CSARPYNEQFF
>TRBD2|TRBV9|TRBJ2-3|NA
TGTGCCAGCAGCGTATCGACTAGCCCCACAGATACGCAGTATTTT
CASSVSTSPTDTQYF
>NA|TRBV7-9|TRBJ2-3|NA
TGTGCCAGCAGCTATGACTACTCTCGAGATACGCAGTATTTT
CASSYDYSRDTQYF
>NA|TRBV5-1|TRBJ2-5|NA
TGCGCCAGCAGCTTGACGCTGCTAAAAGAGACCCAGTACTTC
CASSLTLLKETQYF
>NA|TRBV7-9|TRBJ1-2|NA
TGTGCCAGCAGCTTAGGGAGGGCAGGGACCGGCTACACCTTC
CASSLGRAGTGYTF
>NA|TRBV19|TRBJ1-1|few
TGTGCCAGTAAGTTTTTCGAGCGGGCACCGCAAGCTTTCTTT
CASKFFERAPQAFF
>TRBD1|TRBV19|TRBJ1-5|NA
TGTGCCAGTAGAGGGACAGGGGACAATCAGCCCCAGCATTTT
CASRGTGDNQPQHF
>TRBD1|TRBV30|TRBJ1-5|NA
TGTGCCTTTACGGACAGGGACAATCAGCCCCAGCATTTT
CAFTDRDNQPQHF
>NA|TRBV19|TRBJ2-7|NA
TGTGCCAGTAGTATAGACGCAGTCGCCTACGAGCAGTACTTC
CASSIDAVAYEQYF
>NA|TRBV10-3|TRBJ1-5|once
TGTGCCATCAGTGAGTCGCCTCTAGGGAGACGCAATCAGCCCCAGCATTTT
CAISESPLGRRNQPQHF
>NA|TRBV9|TRBJ1-1|NA
TGTGCCAGCAGCGTAGCTGGTTTCGGGGTGAACACTGAAGCTTTCTTT
CASSVAGFGVNTEAFF
>NA|TRBV5-6|TRBJ2-7|NA
TGTGCCAGCAGCTTGGCGCTAGGGGAGGCATACGAGCAGTACTTC
CASSLALGEAYEQYF
>TRBD1|TRBV30|TRBJ1-6|NA
TGTGCGGCGGGACAGGGGAATTCACCCCTCCACTTT
CAAGQGNSPLHF
>TRBD2|TRBV7-2|TRBJ2-2|once
TGTGCCAGCAGCTTAGAAGATGCAGTCGGGACTATATTCACCGGGGAGCTGTTTTTT
CASSLEDAVGTIFTGELFF
>TRBD1|TRBV19|TRBJ1-1|few
TGTGCCAGTAGTACAACAGGGGACGGAACTGAAGCTTTCTTT
CASSTTGDGTEAFF
>NA|TRBV12-3/TRBV12-4|TRBJ2-1|NA
TGTGCCAGCAGTCCTACCGTATACAATGAGCAGTTCTTC
CASSPTVYNEQFF
>TRBD1|TRBV10-3|TRBJ1-2|NA
TGTGCCATCAGGGGACAGGCTTATGGCTACACCTTC
CAIRGQAYGYTF
>NA|TRBV7-2|TRBJ2-7|NA
TGTGCCAGCAGCTTAAGAGGGCAGGGGTACGAGCAGTACTTC
CASSLRGQGYEQYF
>TRBD1|TRBV27|TRBJ1-6|NA
TGTGCCAGCAGTTTATCCCAGGGGGTAGGGTCACCCCTCCACTTT
CASSLSQGVGSPLHF